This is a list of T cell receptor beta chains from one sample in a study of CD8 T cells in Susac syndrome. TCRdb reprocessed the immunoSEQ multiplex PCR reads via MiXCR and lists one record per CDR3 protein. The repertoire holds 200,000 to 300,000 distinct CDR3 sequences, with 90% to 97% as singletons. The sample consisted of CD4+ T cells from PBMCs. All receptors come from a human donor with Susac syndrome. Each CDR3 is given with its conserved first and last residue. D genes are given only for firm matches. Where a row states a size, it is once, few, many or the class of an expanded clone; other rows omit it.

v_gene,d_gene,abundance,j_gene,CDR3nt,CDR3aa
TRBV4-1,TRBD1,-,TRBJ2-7,TGCGCCAGCAGCCAGCCAGACAGGGGTACCTACGAGCAGTACTTC,CASSQPDRGTYEQYF
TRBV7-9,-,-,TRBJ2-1,TGTGCCAGCAGCTCTTACAGGGGCATGAGCGGGAGTAGAATCAATGAGCAGTTCTTC,CASSSYRGMSGSRINEQFF
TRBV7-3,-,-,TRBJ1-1,TGTGCCAGCAGCGCGACAGGAGGGAACACTGAAGCTTTCTTT,CASSATGGNTEAFF
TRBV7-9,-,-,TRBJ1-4,TGTGCCAGCAGTTACAGCACAACTAATGAAAAACTGTTTTTT,CASSYSTTNEKLFF
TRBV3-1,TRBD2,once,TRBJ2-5,TGTGCCAGCAGCCAAGTTGCGGGAGGGCTAGAGACCCAGTACTTC,CASSQVAGGLETQYF
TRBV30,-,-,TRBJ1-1,TGTGCCTGGAGTCCAGATCTCGACACTGAAGCTTTCTTT,CAWSPDLDTEAFF
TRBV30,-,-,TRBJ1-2,TGTGCGTGTGACAGAATTCGTGGCTACACCTTC,CACDRIRGYTF
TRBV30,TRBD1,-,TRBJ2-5,TGTGCCTGGAGTCCAGGGGGCGCGGAGACCCAGTACTTC,CAWSPGGAETQYF
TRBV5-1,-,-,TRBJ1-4,TGCGCCAGCAGATCCCATTCAGGGGAAAAACTGTTTTTT,CASRSHSGEKLFF
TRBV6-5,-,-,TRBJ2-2,TGTGCCAGCAGTTACAGGGGCCCGAACACCGGGGAGCTGTTTTTT,CASSYRGPNTGELFF